This TCR beta chain was identified in a study of Graves' ophthalmopathy and Graves' hyperthyroidism. In the study overall: Before any treatment was given, at initial diagnosis, peripheral blood was collected. Points from the study as a whole: Most expanded thyroid clonotypes above 0.001 frequency also appeared in blood.

A note on this clonotype: Antigen specificity is unknown.

Amplification of TCR beta CDR3 regions used RNA transcripts. Following a first-round RT-PCR that used HTBI primers, a second-round multiplex PCR was carried out. TCRdb re-called the multiplex PCR reads through MiXCR, storing one row per CDR3 protein. The sample consists of over 650,000 distinct CDR3 sequences, about 38% of them appearing once. Presentation of ophthalmopathy in the donors involved moderate-to-severe activity, CAS ≥3, NOSPECS ≥4 and a duration under 3 months. Excluded: other autoimmune disease, uncontrolled infection, pregnancy or lactation. The CDR3 spans 12 residues. Trimming shortened V by 7 bases and J by 8 bases, and 11 bases separated the two germline ends.

This chain connects TRBV12-3 or TRBV12-4 to TRBJ2-2; D not resolved. The specimen sequenced was peripheral blood. The source is an adult man with Graves' ophthalmopathy. CDR3 nucleotide sequence: TGTGCCAGCACCCCCCTCGGTGGGGAGCTGTTTTTT. As protein: CASTPLGGELFF.